This entry is about one T cell receptor (beta chain). Its antigen is not identified. The sample originates from a study of T cells expressing NK-cell markers. The CDR3 is 13 residues long. Germline V gives CDR1 SQVTM, CDR2 ANQGSEA. With the 5' RACE reads reprocessed, TCRdb shows one record per CDR3 protein and no DNA. The sample holds about 370,000 distinct CDR3 sequences. Study-level results: Five or six donors showed dominant NKG2C+ clonotypes comprising roughly 1.0-7.0% of their CD8+ T cells.

The chain couples TRBV29-1 to TRBJ1-2. The TCR was taken from a woman aged 50 to 60 in good health. The sequencing input was blood T cells: a sorted CD56 or NKG2C T cell subset, CD4+ or CD8+ T cells, or bulk PBMC T cells (not recorded which). CDR3: CSVDGPENNGYTF. Complete variable domain (other parts from reference TRBV29-1 and TRBJ1-2): SAVISQKPSRDICQRGTSLTIQCQVDSQVTMMFWYRQQPGQSLTLIATANQGSEATYESGFVIDKFPISRPNLTFSTLTVSNMSPEDSSIYLCSVDGPENNGYTFGSGTRLTVV.